This T cell receptor beta chain stems from a study of identical twins. In every case, the donor was a healthy Caucasian. MiXCR, run by TCRdb on the 5' RACE reads, gives a single entry per CDR3 protein. The data show about 660,000 distinct CDR3 sequences, over 8.5% seen once. Study-wide results and limits: Invariant MAIT and iNKT cells may have partly biased zero-insertion analyses. Beta clonotypes that were abundant in cord blood contained fewer insertions, a pattern absent from memory repertoires.

CDR1 and CDR2 from the germline V gene are MNHEY and SMNVEV (reference sequence). This CDR3 is built from 15 residues. V was cut by 5 bases and J by 9 bases, with 17 bases left in between. This clonotype was seen more than once but under ten times. Its antigen is not known. This sample was also put to use in a study of yellow fever vaccine responses in identical twins. That work adds: It has been reported that, in twins, the vaccine T cell response seemed partly convergent and partly personalized.

The sample was PBMCs. The sequence was obtained from a woman under 30 in good health. V is TRBV27 and J is TRBJ1-6; D unclear. The CDR3: CASSLLGSGISPLHF. The CDR3 DNA is TGTGCCAGCAGTCTTCTAGGGTCCGGTATTTCACCCCTCCACTTT.